These T cell receptor beta chains were read from a single sample in a study of OX40 agonist ivuxolimab in advanced cancers. Repertoires were generated with immunoSEQ multiplex PCR, while TCRdb's copy carries only in-frame clones and drops some. There are 60,000 to 70,000 clones in the sample; about 88% occur only once, and approximately 0.3% lies in the top ten. This specimen was CD4+ or CD8+ T cells sorted from blood, taken in a trial of the OX40 agonist ivuxolimab. Receptor source: an adult with an advanced solid tumor such as melanoma, head and neck, liver or kidney cancer. Both conserved end residues are part of each CDR3. Each record gives: CDR3 DNA, CDR3 protein, CDR3 length, clone size, D gene, J gene, V gene. The D gene is left open where the match is weak. Clone size is not always given. Where it is, it says once, few, many or a class for expanded clones.

TGTGCCAGCAGTGAACTAGAGATCTACGAGCAGTACTTC,CASSELEIYEQYF,13,-,-,TRBJ2-7,TRBV2
TGTGCCAGCACCTCAAGTGGGACAACGAACACCGGGGAGCTGTTTTTT,CASTSSGTTNTGELFF,16,-,-,TRBJ2-2,TRBV7-8
TGTGCCAGCAGCTCCTTTTTACCTGACAGGAACTATGGCTACACCTTC,CASSSFLPDRNYGYTF,16,-,-,TRBJ1-2,TRBV7-3
TGTGCCAGCAGCCCCCGGAGTAGCGGGAGGTCCGACTACGAGCAGTACTTC,CASSPRSSGRSDYEQYF,17,-,TRBD2,TRBJ2-7,TRBV11-3
TGTGCCAGCAGCTTAGGTGGTGAAGATACGCAGTATTTT,CASSLGGEDTQYF,13,-,-,TRBJ2-3,TRBV7-8
TGTGCCAGTAGTAAACCGGGACTAGCGGGATTATTGCAGTTCTTC,CASSKPGLAGLLQFF,15,few,TRBD2,TRBJ2-1,TRBV19
TGCAGTGCTCCAAGATGGCCTGAAGCTTTCTTT,CSAPRWPEAFF,11,few,-,TRBJ1-1,TRBV20-1
TGTGCCAGCAGCTTAGTAGGGGCAATCTCCTACAATGAGCAGTTCTTC,CASSLVGAISYNEQFF,16,-,-,TRBJ2-1,TRBV7-2
TGTGCCAGCAGCTTGTATTTCTCGGTTGATTACGAGCAGTACTTC,CASSLYFSVDYEQYF,15,-,-,TRBJ2-7,TRBV5-6
TGTGCCAGCAGTTTACGACTAGCGGGACTTAGCTCCTACAATGAGCAGTTCTTC,CASSLRLAGLSSYNEQFF,18,-,TRBD2,TRBJ2-1,TRBV28
TGTGCCAGCAGCCCCCGTACAGATACGCAGTATTTT,CASSPRTDTQYF,12,-,-,TRBJ2-3,TRBV7-2
TGTGCCAGCAACGACTTGGCTAGCGGCTCCTACGAGCAGTACTTC,CASNDLASGSYEQYF,15,-,TRBD2,TRBJ2-7,TRBV7-2
TGTGCCAGCAGTTTATGGACTAGCTCCTACAATGAGCAGTTCTTC,CASSLWTSSYNEQFF,15,once,TRBD2,TRBJ2-1,TRBV27
TGTGCCAGCCGGGACAGGAGTGCAACTAATGAAAAACTGTTTTTT,CASRDRSATNEKLFF,15,-,TRBD1,TRBJ1-4,TRBV19
TGTGCCAGCAGCTTGGATTGGGGGGGAGCCAGCTCCTACGAGCAGTACTTC,CASSLDWGGASSYEQYF,17,-,TRBD2,TRBJ2-7,TRBV5-5
TGTGCCAGCAGTGACCCGGACAGGGCCCATCAGCCCCAGCATTTT,CASSDPDRAHQPQHF,15,-,TRBD1,TRBJ1-5,TRBV6-1